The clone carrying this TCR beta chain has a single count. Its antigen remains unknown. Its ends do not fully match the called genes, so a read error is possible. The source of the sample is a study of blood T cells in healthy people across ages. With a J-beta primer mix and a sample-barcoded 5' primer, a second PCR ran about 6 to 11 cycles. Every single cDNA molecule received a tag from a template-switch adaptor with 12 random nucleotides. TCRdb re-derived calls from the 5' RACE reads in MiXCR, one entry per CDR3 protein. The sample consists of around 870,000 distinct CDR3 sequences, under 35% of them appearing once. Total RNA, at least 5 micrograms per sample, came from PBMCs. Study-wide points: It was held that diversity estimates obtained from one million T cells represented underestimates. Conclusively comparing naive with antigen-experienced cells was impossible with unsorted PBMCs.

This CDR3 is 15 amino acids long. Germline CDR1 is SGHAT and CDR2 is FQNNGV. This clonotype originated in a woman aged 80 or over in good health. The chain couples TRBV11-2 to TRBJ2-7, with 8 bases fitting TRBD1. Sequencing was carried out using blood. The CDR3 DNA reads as TGTGCCGGCAGCTTAGGACAGGGAAGCTCCTACGAGCAGTACTTC. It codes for CAGSLGQGSSYEQYF.